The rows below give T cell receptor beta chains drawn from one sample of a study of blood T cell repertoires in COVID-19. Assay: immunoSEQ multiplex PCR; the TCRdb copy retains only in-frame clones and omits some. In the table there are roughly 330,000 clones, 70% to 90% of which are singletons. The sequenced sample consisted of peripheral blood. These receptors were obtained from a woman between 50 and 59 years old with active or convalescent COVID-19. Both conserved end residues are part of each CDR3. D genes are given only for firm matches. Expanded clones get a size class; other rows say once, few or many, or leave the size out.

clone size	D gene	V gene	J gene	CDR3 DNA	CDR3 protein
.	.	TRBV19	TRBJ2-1	TGTGCCAGTAGTAACTTCTCCCCAGCTAGCTACAATGAGCAGTTCTTC	CASSNFSPASYNEQFF
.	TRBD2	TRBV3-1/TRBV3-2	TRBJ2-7	TGTGCCAGCAGCCAATACGGGCCAGGGGGCGTCCCCCCTAGCGGGAGGTTCTACGAGCAGTACTTC	CASSQYGPGGVPPSGRFYEQYF
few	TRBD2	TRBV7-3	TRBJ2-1	TGTGCCAGCAGCCTAGGACTAGCGGGAGGTAACAATGAGCAGTTCTTC	CASSLGLAGGNNEQFF
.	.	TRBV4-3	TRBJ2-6	TGCGCCAGCAGCCAAAAACGGTCTGGGGCCAACGTCCTGACTTTC	CASSQKRSGANVLTF
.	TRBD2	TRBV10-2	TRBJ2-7	TGCGCCACTCGCAGACTAGCGGGAGATCGGTACGAGCAGTACTTC	CATRRLAGDRYEQYF
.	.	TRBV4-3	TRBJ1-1	TGCGCCAGCAGCCAAGACCGTCGGGCGGGCCCGAACACTGAAGCTTTCTTT	CASSQDRRAGPNTEAFF
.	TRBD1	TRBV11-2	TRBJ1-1	TGTGCCAGCAGCTTAGATATTCAACAGGGGAGGACTGAAGCTTTCTTT	CASSLDIQQGRTEAFF
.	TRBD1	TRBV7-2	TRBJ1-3	TGTGCCAGCAGCTTATCTACAGGGGGCGTCTCTGGAAACACCATATATTTT	CASSLSTGGVSGNTIYF
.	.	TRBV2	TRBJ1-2	TGTGCCAGCAGTGAACAGGGAGGGGCCTATGGCTACACCTTC	CASSEQGGAYGYTF
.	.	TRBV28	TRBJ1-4	TGTGCCAGCAGTTTCGGGGGGGCAGCAACTAATGAAAAACTGTTTTTT	CASSFGGAATNEKLFF
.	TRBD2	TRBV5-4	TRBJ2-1	TGTGCCAGCAGCTTGGGACTAGCGGGAGCGTACAATGAGCAGTTCTTC	CASSLGLAGAYNEQFF
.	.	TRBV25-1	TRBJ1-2	TGTGCCAGCAGTGTGGGGAGCGGCTACACCTTC	CASSVGSGYTF
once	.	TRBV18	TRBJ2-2	TGTGCCACCTCCGTTACCAGGGTCGGTTCCGGGGAGCTGTTTTTT	CATSVTRVGSGELFF
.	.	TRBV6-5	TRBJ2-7	TGTGCCAGCAGTTACTCCCCGTTCTACGAGCAGTACTTC	CASSYSPFYEQYF
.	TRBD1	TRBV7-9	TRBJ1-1	TGTGCCAGCAAGACAGGGGCCGGGGACACTGAAGCTTTCTTT	CASKTGAGDTEAFF
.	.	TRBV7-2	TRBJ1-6	TGTGCCAGCAGCTGGAACCAGGGGCCCTTGATGAGTTCACCCCTCCACTTT	CASSWNQGPLMSSPLHF
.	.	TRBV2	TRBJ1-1	TGTGCCAGCAGTGAAGATTCAGGGATGAACACTGAAGCTTTCTTT	CASSEDSGMNTEAFF
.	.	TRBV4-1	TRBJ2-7	TGCGCCAGCAGCCAAGGTAATAGCGGCTTCTACGAGCAGTACTTC	CASSQGNSGFYEQYF
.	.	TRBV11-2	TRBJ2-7	TGTGCCAGCAACCCCGGCGGCTACGAGCAGTACTTC	CASNPGGYEQYF
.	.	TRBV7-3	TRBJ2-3	TGTGCCAGCAGCCCCCGACAGGGCACAGATACGCAGTATTTT	CASSPRQGTDTQYF
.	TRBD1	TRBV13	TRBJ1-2	TGTGCCAGCAGCCTCGGGACAGGGGTGCAAGTTGGCTACACCTTC	CASSLGTGVQVGYTF
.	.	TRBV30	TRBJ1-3	TGTGCCTGGACCCCCCGAGACACCATATATTTT	CAWTPRDTIYF
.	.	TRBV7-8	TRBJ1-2	TGTGCCAGCAGAGCCGCGGGGGCGGGTGACTATGGCTACACCTTC	CASRAAGAGDYGYTF
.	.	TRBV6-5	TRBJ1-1	TGTGCCAGCAGCCCAATCAGGGTGGGGAACACTGAAGCTTTCTTT	CASSPIRVGNTEAFF
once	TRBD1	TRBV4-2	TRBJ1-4	TGTGCCAGCAGCCAAAGGACAGGGGGAAATGAAAAACTGTTTTTT	CASSQRTGGNEKLFF
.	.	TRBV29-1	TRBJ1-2	TGCAGCGTTGAAGAAAACCAGAATGGCTACACCTTC	CSVEENQNGYTF
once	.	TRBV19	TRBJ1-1	TGTGCCAGCCTCCCGGGACTAACAATGAACACTGAAGCTTTCTTT	CASLPGLTMNTEAFF
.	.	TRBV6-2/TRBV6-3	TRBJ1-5	TGTGCCAGCAGTTACGGGGCAGGGACTAGATGGGGGCCCCAGCATTTT	CASSYGAGTRWGPQHF
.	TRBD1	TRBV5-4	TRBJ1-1	TGTGCCAGCAGCTCCGGACAGGGGGCGCCTAACACTGAAGCTTTCTTT	CASSSGQGAPNTEAFF
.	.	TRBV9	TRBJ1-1	TGTGCCAGCAGCGCCCACAGGGACCTGAACACTGAAGCTTTCTTT	CASSAHRDLNTEAFF
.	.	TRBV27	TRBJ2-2	TGTGCCAGCAGTTTTGTGCTGACTGGGGAGCTGTTTTTT	CASSFVLTGELFF
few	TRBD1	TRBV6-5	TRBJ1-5	TGTGCCAGCAGTTACTCGGGGACAGCGGGCAATCAGCCCCAGCATTTT	CASSYSGTAGNQPQHF
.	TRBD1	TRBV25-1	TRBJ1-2	TGTGCCAGCACCCCGGAGGGGGCGAGCGGCTACACCTTC	CASTPEGASGYTF
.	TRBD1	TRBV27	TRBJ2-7	TGTGCCAGCAGTTCCAGACAGGGGTGGTCGGAGTACTTC	CASSSRQGWSEYF
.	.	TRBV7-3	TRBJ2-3	TGTGCCAGCAGCCCCGAGCCGCGGGATACGCAGTATTTT	CASSPEPRDTQYF